What follows are 9 T cell receptor beta chains derived from one specimen sequenced in a study of T cells after yellow fever vaccination. TCRdb called the 5' RACE reads again in MiXCR, with one record for every CDR3 protein. This repertoire shows 250,000 to 300,000 distinct CDR3 sequences, approximately 10% found once; its top ten account for 3% to 3.5%. The source was CD4+ T cells sorted from PBMCs, collected 5 days after the yellow fever booster vaccination. These receptors were collected from a man between 18 and 35 years old who received the YFV17D yellow fever vaccine.

The sample holds many counts of this clonotype. The chain employs TRBV5-5 and TRBJ2-7, with D possibly TRBD1 on 5 matching bases. CDR1 is SGHKS, CDR2 YYEKEE, per germline (reference sequence). The V end lost 0 bases, the J end lost 6 bases, and 10 bases lay between the germline ends. The CDR3 totals 13 residues. The CDR3 is CASSLEWGGEQYV. In DNA form, the CDR3 reads TGTGCCAGCAGCTTGGAATGGGGCGGCGAGCAGTACGTC.

This clonotype was found a few times. The genes are TRBV11-2 and TRBJ1-1, with D hard to call. The CDR3 length is 12 residues. Germline assignment: CDR1 SGHAT and CDR2 FQNNGV. V was cut by 1 base and J by 10 bases, with 10 bases left in between. For the CDR3, the DNA is TGTGCCAGCAGCTTAGTGTCCAGTCGAGCTTTCTTT. Its protein product is CASSLVSSRAFF.

This clonotype has only a few counts. The V and J genes are TRBV24-1 and TRBJ2-3, with TRBD2 matching 8 bases. The germline CDR1 and CDR2 sequences are KGHDR and SFDVKD. Unmatched junction bases numbered 4, after V lost 6 bases and J lost 3 bases. The CDR3 has 14 amino acids. CDR3 amino acids: CATSRSGGTDTQYF. The CDR3 DNA reads TGTGCCACCAGTCGGAGCGGGGGTACAGATACGCAGTATTTT.

There are a few counts of this clonotype. The J gene is TRBJ2-5, the V gene TRBV4-3; D gene unclear. With 1 base removed from V and 5 bases from J, the gap between germline ends came to 8 bases. Germline V CDR1 and CDR2: LGHNA, YSLEER. This CDR3 has 13 residues. As DNA, the CDR3 is TGCGCCAGCAGCCAAGGATTTGGGGAGACCCAGTACTTC. Protein product: CASSQGFGETQYF.

This clonotype came up many times. The chain links TRBV10-3 to TRBJ2-3; unclear D gene. This CDR3 region has 15 residues. V shed 2 bases and J shed 3 bases, with 12 bases lying between them. CDR1 is ENHRY, CDR2 SYGVKD, per germline. The CDR3 DNA reads as TGTGCCATCAGTGAGATAGTTATGGGAACAGATACGCAGTATTTT. It is translated as CAISEIVMGTDTQYF.

The chain uses TRBV10-3 and TRBJ2-6; 9 nucleotides align to TRBD1. The CDR3 loop spans 18 amino acids. Trimming at V came to 3 bases and at J to 0 bases, leaving 6 bases not matched to a gene. Germline CDR1 and CDR2: ENHRY and SYGVKD. The CDR3 spells CAISDAGTGRSGANVLTF. In DNA form, the CDR3 reads TGTGCCATCAGTGACGCCGGGACAGGGCGCTCTGGGGCCAACGTCCTGACTTTC.

The V gene is TRBV20-1, the J gene TRBJ2-3; 10 bases are shared with TRBD1. The CDR3 totals 14 residues. V shed 2 bases, J shed 3 bases, and the junction held 2 bases outside the gene matches. Germline V gene sequence: CDR1 DFQATT, CDR2 SNEGSKA (reference sequence). CDR3: CSARPGQGTDTQYF. CDR3 nucleotides: TGCAGTGCTAGACCGGGACAGGGGACAGATACGCAGTATTTT.

This clonotype was recorded a few times. The V gene is TRBV20-1, the J gene TRBJ2-6, with D tentatively TRBD1 (6 bases). CDR3 length equals 14 residues. The V end was cut by 4 bases, the J end by 3 bases, with 10 bases between. Germline V gene sequence: CDR1 DFQATT, CDR2 SNEGSKA (reference sequence). The CDR3 DNA follows: TGCAGTGCTACACAGGGAAGTGGGGCCAACGTCCTGACTTTC. This codes for CSATQGSGANVLTF.

On this clonotype itself: A much bigger clone sits one base away, suggesting this may be a read error. This chain links TRBV5-1 with TRBJ2-1; 7 nucleotides match TRBD1. The CDR3 runs to 12 residues. Germline CDR1 reads SGHRS; CDR2 reads YFSETQ. The DNA of the CDR3 is TGCGACAGCAGCGTCAGGGGGTTCGAGCAGTTCTTC. The encoded protein is CDSSVRGFEQFF.